The next 31 T cell receptor beta chains were all read from a single sample in a study of blood T cell repertoires in COVID-19. Assay: immunoSEQ multiplex PCR; the TCRdb copy retains only in-frame clones and omits some. The repertoire holds about 150,000 clones, with roughly 84% as singletons. The sample taken for sequencing was PBMCs or T cells enriched from blood (not recorded which). Receptors were obtained from a man aged 70 or older who had been exposed to COVID-19.

The chain links TRBV7-2 to TRBJ2-1, with TRBD2 matching 9 bases. This CDR3 region has 15 residues. V trimming: 1 base; J trimming: 7 bases; junction bases outside the gene matches: 5. Germline CDR1 and CDR2: SGHTA and FQGNSA. The CDR3 DNA is TGTGCCAGCAGCTTAGATAGCGGGAGTGTTAATGAGCAGTTCTTC. Translated, it gives CASSLDSGSVNEQFF. Looking up the rest from reference TRBV7-2 and TRBJ2-1 gives the full variable domain: GAGVSQSPSNKVTEKGKDVELRCDPISGHTALYWYRQSLGQGLEFLIYFQGNSAPDKSGLPSDRFSAERTGGSVSTLTIQRTQQEDSAVYLCASSLDSGSVNEQFFGPGTRLTVL.

This clone has only one observation. This chain joins TRBV3-1 (or the pseudogene TRBV3-2) and TRBJ1-2; D unresolved. Trimming cost V 5 bases and J 8 bases, with 18 bases left between them. Germline V gives CDR1 LGHDT, CDR2 YNNKEL (reference sequence). The CDR3 length is 14 residues. Here the CDR3 DNA reads TGTGCCAGCAGCTACCAGGTCCTCGGGGAGGGCTACACCTTC. Translating gives CASSYQVLGEGYTF.

The J gene is TRBJ2-1, the V gene TRBV28; 9 bases are a match to TRBD2. Per germline, CDR1 MDHEN and CDR2 SYDVKM. V was pared by 8 bases and J by 10 bases, with 3 bases of the junction left unmatched. The CDR3 consists of 11 residues. DNA of the CDR3: TGTGCCAGCCATAGCGGGAGCGAGCAGTTCTTC. Translated, it gives CASHSGSEQFF.

The CDR3 sequence: CASSFTRTGGQPQHF. The CDR3 region has the DNA TGTGCCAGCAGTTTCACCCGGACGGGGGGTCAGCCCCAGCATTTT. V and J are TRBV28 and TRBJ1-5; D possibly corresponds to TRBD1 (5 bases). CDR3 size: 15 residues. The germline V gene encodes CDR1 MDHEN and CDR2 SYDVKM. Trimming cost V 3 bases and J 6 bases, with 15 bases left between them.

The chain is built from TRBV9 and TRBJ1-1; the D is unclear. Trimming removed 4 bases at V and 3 bases at J, with 16 bases between. The germline V gene encodes CDR1 SGDLS and CDR2 YYNGEE. The CDR3 runs 15 residues. CDR3 sequence: CASSPDYQRDTEAFF. The CDR3, as DNA: TGTGCCAGCAGCCCAGACTACCAAAGGGACACTGAAGCTTTCTTT. The complete variable domain, with remaining parts taken from reference TRBV9 and TRBJ1-1, reads DSGVTQTPKHLITATGQRVTLRCSPRSGDLSVYWYQQSLDQGLQFLIQYYNGEERAKGNILERFSAQQFPDLHSELNLSSLELGDSALYFCASSPDYQRDTEAFFGQGTRLTVV.

The chain is built from TRBV18 and TRBJ1-2, with a possible D match to TRBD1 (5 bases). The CDR3 is 13 residues long. The V end lost 6 bases, the J end lost 6 bases, and 14 bases lay between the germline ends. Looked up from germline, CDR1 is KGHSH and CDR2 is LQKENI. The CDR3 DNA sequence: TGTGCCAGCTCCCCGCAAGGGGCCAATGGCTACACCTTC. This translates into CASSPQGANGYTF.

The chain joins TRBV25-1 to TRBJ2-1; maybe TRBD2 (6 bases). Germline assignment: CDR1 MGHDK and CDR2 SYGVNS. The ends were cut back, 3 bases at V and 8 bases at J, with 17 bases in the middle. There are 15 residues in the CDR3. CDR3 sequence reads: CASSDQPGLSYEQFF. CDR3 nucleotides: TGTGCCAGCAGTGACCAGCCGGGACTGAGCTATGAGCAGTTCTTC.

There are a few counts of this clone. The V call is TRBV18, the J call TRBJ2-7, with 8 bases that match TRBD1. Germline V lookup: CDR1 KGHSH, CDR2 LQKENI. This CDR3 has 14 residues. J lost 7 bases, V lost 1 base, and 6 bases had no gene match. Here the CDR3 DNA reads TGTGCCAGCTCACCACGGCAGGGGGCAGAGGAGCAGTACTTC. Protein sequence: CASSPRQGAEEQYF.

The rearrangement links TRBV28 to TRBJ2-7; D is ambiguous. The CDR3 covers 14 residues. V shed 1 base and J shed 7 bases, with 14 bases lying between them. Germline CDR1 reads MDHEN; CDR2 reads SYDVKM. The CDR3: CASSLSAPGREQYF. CDR3 DNA sequence: TGTGCCAGCAGTTTATCTGCACCGGGTCGAGAGCAGTACTTC.

This clone has only one observation. The chain recombines TRBV19 with TRBJ2-1, with TRBD2 identical over 7 bases. In germline, CDR1 is LNHDA, CDR2 SQIVND (reference sequence). J was trimmed by 3 bases and V by 3 bases; bases with no gene match: 5. The CDR3 consists of 15 residues. CDR3 residues: CASSMAGGYYNEQFF. The CDR3 DNA reads TGTGCCAGTAGTATGGCCGGGGGGTACTACAATGAGCAGTTCTTC.

V gene TRBV28 combines with J gene TRBJ1-5, with D unresolved. CDR1 is MDHEN and CDR2 is SYDVKM in the germline V gene. With 4 bases removed from V and 1 base from J, the gap between germline ends came to 5 bases. The CDR3 consists of 13 residues. CDR3 loop: CASSYTSNQPQHF. CDR3 coding DNA: TGTGCCAGCAGTTACACGAGCAATCAGCCCCAGCATTTT.

This clone has just one count. The J gene is TRBJ1-3, the V gene TRBV7-4; perhaps TRBD1 as D (5 bases). Germline V lookup: CDR1 SGHVT, CDR2 SQSDAQ. This CDR3 region has 14 residues. Trimming stripped 3 bases from V and 3 bases from J, with 9 bases between. CDR3 nucleotides: TGTGCCAGCAGCTTGAAGGGGTATGGAAACACCATATATTTT. It yields the protein CASSLKGYGNTIYF.

The CDR3 DNA is TGTGCCAGCAGCTTAGCTACTAGCGGGAGAGCTGAGCAGTTCTTC. Protein: CASSLATSGRAEQFF. The V call is TRBV7-2, the J call TRBJ2-1, with TRBD2 identical over 11 bases. The CDR3 is 15 amino acids. Germline V gene sequence: CDR1 SGHTA, CDR2 FQGNSA. V dropped 0 bases and J dropped 9; count of bases not matched to a gene: 4.

The chain links TRBV5-6 to TRBJ2-7, with a tentative D call TRBD1 (5 bases). The V end lost 2 bases, the J end lost 0 bases, and 12 bases lay between the germline ends. The germline V gene encodes CDR1 SGHDT and CDR2 YYEEEE. This CDR3 contains 15 residues. CDR3 DNA: TGTGCCAGCAGCTTCCCGGGCAGGGACTCCTACGAGCAGTACTTC. Translated: CASSFPGRDSYEQYF.

The CDR3 DNA reads TGCGCCAGCAGCCAAGAATGGCGGAACCAAGAGACCCAGTACTTC. Its protein product is CASSQEWRNQETQYF. The chain employs TRBV4-3 and TRBJ2-5; D is ambiguous. The germline V and J ends were trimmed by 0 bases and 0 bases, with 8 bases remaining between them. The CDR3 spans 15 residues. Germline CDR1 LGHNA, CDR2 YSLEER.

The gene calls are TRBV4-1 and TRBJ1-2; D not resolved. Germline CDR1 reads MGHRA; CDR2 reads YSYEKL. The ends were cut back, 0 bases at V and 4 bases at J, with 12 bases in the middle. The CDR3 sequence is 15 residues long. CDR3 bases: TGCGCCAGCAGCCAAGAGGTCGGACTCCGCTATGGCTACACCTTC. This gives the protein CASSQEVGLRYGYTF.

This chain connects TRBV7-2 to TRBJ1-2; D gene unclear. V dropped 4 bases and J dropped 5 bases, with 14 bases sitting between them. Germline assignment: CDR1 SGHTA and CDR2 FQGNSA. The CDR3 loop spans 14 amino acids. The CDR3 sequence: CASSSLTGDYGYTF. DNA of the CDR3: TGTGCCAGCAGCTCCCTGACGGGAGATTATGGCTACACCTTC.

V usage is TRBV11-2 and J usage is TRBJ2-3, with a weak D call TRBD1 (5 bases). The V gene lost 5 bases and the J gene lost 7 bases, with 22 bases spanning the gap. The length of the CDR3 is 16 residues. Germline V CDR1 and CDR2: SGHAT, FQNNGV. The CDR3 loop is CASSQNGPGSTNTQYF. CDR3 DNA: TGTGCCAGCAGCCAAAATGGACCAGGGTCTACAAATACGCAGTATTTT.

This chain uses TRBV2 with TRBJ1-3; TRBD1 might be the D (6 bases). Trimming cost V 7 bases and J 1 base, with 17 bases left between them. The germline V gene has CDR1 SNHLY and CDR2 FYNNEI. CDR3 length: 16 amino acids. Written as DNA, the CDR3 is TGTGCCAGCACGGGCACACAGGGTCTGTCTGGAAACACCATATATTTT. This codes for CASTGTQGLSGNTIYF.

The chain couples TRBV15 to TRBJ2-1; maybe TRBD2 (6 bases). V was cut by 8 bases and J by 4 bases, with 21 bases left in between. This CDR3 is 16 amino acids long. The germline V gene has CDR1 LNHNV and CDR2 YYDKDF (reference sequence). The CDR3, as DNA: TGTGCCACCGGCACCCGGGGGTCAGTGGAATACAATGAGCAGTTCTTC. Its protein product is CATGTRGSVEYNEQFF.

This chain links TRBV4-3 with TRBJ2-3; TRBD2 aligns across 14 bases. Germline loops: CDR1 LGHNA, CDR2 YSLEER. Trimming removed 0 bases from V and 2 bases from J; junction bases left unmatched: 10. The CDR3 length is 20 residues. CDR3 DNA: TGCGCCAGCAGCCAAGAGGGCCCTGGACTAGCGGGAGGCACCACAGATACGCAGTATTTT. The encoded protein is CASSQEGPGLAGGTTDTQYF.

The chain has TRBV21-1 and TRBJ2-3; the table names TRBD2, a call not compared with the DNA. TRBV21-1 is a known pseudogene. CDR3 length: 20 residues. The CDR3 sequence: CASDRSGNGTSGTSTDTQYF. CDR3 nucleotides: TGTGCCAGCGACAGAAGTGGGAACGGGACTAGCGGAACTAGCACAGATACGCAGTATTTT.

As DNA, the CDR3 is TGTGCCAGCAGCAACCATCATCAGCAGGGCGTTGGCTACACCTTC. Translation: CASSNHHQQGVGYTF. V gene TRBV7-9 combines with J gene TRBJ1-2, with D perhaps matching TRBD1 (5 bases). Germline V gene lookup returns CDR1 SEHNR and CDR2 FQNEAQ (reference sequence). The CDR3 totals 15 residues. Deletions cut 5 bases from V and 7 bases from J, with 20 bases between.

The CDR3 bases are TGTGCCAGCAGCCCTCGGGGCAGCGGGGGCCATACCTACGAGCAGTACTTC. This gives the protein CASSPRGSGGHTYEQYF. V usage is TRBV6-2 or TRBV6-3 and J usage is TRBJ2-7; TRBD2 matches at 8 bases. CDR3 length equals 17 residues. Losses at the gene ends were 6 bases for V and 2 bases for J; bases not matched to a gene: 15. CDR1 is MNHEY and CDR2 is SVGEGT in the germline V gene.

This clone was counted once. This rearrangement joins TRBV9 to TRBJ1-2, with D possibly matching TRBD1 (6 bases). The germline gives CDR1 SGDLS, CDR2 YYNGEE. CDR3 length: 15 residues. The ends were cut back, 0 bases at V and 0 bases at J, with 9 bases in the middle. This chain's CDR3 is CASSVEQGSNYGYTF. The CDR3 bases are TGTGCCAGCAGCGTAGAACAGGGCTCTAACTATGGCTACACCTTC.

This clone was seen just once. The chain has TRBV11-2 and TRBJ2-1; 10 nucleotides agree with TRBD2. The CDR3 runs 17 residues. The germline V gene encodes CDR1 SGHAT and CDR2 FQNNGV. V lost 1 base to trimming and J lost 7 bases; unmatched junction nucleotides: 10. Written as DNA, the CDR3 is TGTGCCAGCAGCTTAGTCTCAAGAGCGGGGGGGGGAAATGAGCAGTTCTTC. Its translation is CASSLVSRAGGGNEQFF.

The chain is built from TRBV7-8 and TRBJ2-7; tentatively, D is TRBD2 (5 bases). Trimming pared 1 base from V and 0 bases from J, leaving 7 bases between. The CDR3 covers 14 residues. Germline-derived CDR1 and CDR2 are SGHVS and FQNEAQ. The CDR3 DNA reads TGTGCCAGCAGCTTAGTGAGGGCCTCCTACGAGCAGTACTTC. Its translation: CASSLVRASYEQYF. Filled out from reference TRBV7-8 and TRBJ2-7, the complete variable domain reads GAGVSQSPRYKVAKRGQDVALRCDPISGHVSLFWYQQALGQGPEFLTYFQNEAQLDKSGLPSDRFFAERPEGSVSTLKIQRTQQEDSAVYLCASSLVRASYEQYFGPGTRLTVT.

The V and J genes are TRBV5-5 and TRBJ2-1; tentative D call: TRBD2 (6 bases). Per the germline V gene, CDR1 is SGHKS and CDR2 is YYEKEE (reference sequence). This CDR3 contains 16 residues. V was clipped by 5 bases and J by 9 bases, with 24 bases between them. CDR3 bases: TGTGCCAGCAGGTTCTCCGGGACTGCGAAGGACCCTGAGCAGTTCTTC. It is translated as CASRFSGTAKDPEQFF.

The V and J genes are TRBV27 and TRBJ1-1; a possible D gene is TRBD1 (5 bases). The CDR3 runs to 17 residues. Trimming left V 2 bases short and J 0 bases short, with 16 bases between. CDR1 is MNHEY and CDR2 is SMNVEV in the germline V gene (reference sequence). The CDR3 reads CASSLKPRTRLNTEAFF. The CDR3 DNA reads as TGTGCCAGCAGTTTAAAACCGAGGACAAGGTTGAACACTGAAGCTTTCTTT.

This clone was found once. The rearrangement uses TRBV19 and TRBJ1-5, with a possible D match to TRBD1 (6 bases). CDR3 size: 16 residues. Per the germline V gene, CDR1 is LNHDA and CDR2 is SQIVND (reference sequence). Between the trimmed V and J ends, which lost 8 bases and 4 bases, there was a span of 21 bases. CDR3 DNA: TGTGCCAGTGGGGGCAGGGAAGTATTACTGAATCAGCCCCAGCATTTT. The encoded protein is CASGGREVLLNQPQHF.

The J gene is TRBJ2-6, the V gene TRBV3-1 (or the pseudogene TRBV3-2); TRBD1 might be the D (6 bases). The CDR3 is made up of 15 amino acids. Deletions cut 4 bases from V and 2 bases from J, with 9 bases between. Germline V gene lookup returns CDR1 LGHDT and CDR2 YNNKEL (reference sequence). The CDR3 region has the DNA TGTGCCAGCAGCCCGCGGACAGCTGGGGCCAACGTCCTGACTTTC. Protein: CASSPRTAGANVLTF.